This TCR beta chain was identified in a study of technical replicates of blood from several donors. Sequenced by immunoSEQ multiplex PCR; TCRdb stores in-frame clones only, minus some. Of roughly 70,000 clones in the sample, approximately 93% are singletons; the top ten hold approximately 0.24%. The sample comprised T cells isolated from PBMCs. The sequence was collected from a human donor in good health.

CDR3 loop: CASSLDGVGSRAYNEQFF. CDR3 DNA sequence: TGTGCCAGCAGCTTAGACGGCGTCGGGAGCAGGGCCTACAATGAGCAGTTCTTC. The chain couples TRBV13 to TRBJ2-1; TRBD2 is a possible D gene (6 bases). V lost 1 base, J lost 2 bases, and 18 bases lay in between. Germline-derived CDR1 and CDR2 are PRHDT and FYEKMQ (reference sequence). The CDR3 is 18 residues long.